This TCR beta chain was sequenced in a study of OX40 agonist ivuxolimab in advanced cancers. The method was immunoSEQ multiplex PCR; TCRdb's version includes in-frame clones alone and lacks a portion of them. The data contain just under 65,000 clones, more than 80% of them singletons. The germline V gene encodes CDR1 SGHAT and CDR2 FQNNGV. The V end lost 3 bases, the J end lost 1 base, and 6 bases lay between the germline ends. This CDR3 contains 14 residues. This TCR derives from an adult with an advanced solid tumor such as melanoma, head and neck, liver or kidney cancer. The V gene is TRBV11-2, the J gene TRBJ1-4; D gene unclear. Source: CD4+ or CD8+ T cells sorted from blood, taken in a trial of the OX40 agonist ivuxolimab. The CDR3 loop reads CASSFRQTNEKLFF. CDR3 sequence (DNA): TGTGCCAGCAGCTTCCGGCAAACTAATGAAAAACTGTTTTTT. Full variable domain (outside the CDR3, taken from reference TRBV11-2 and TRBJ1-4): EAGVAQSPRYKIIEKRQSVAFWCNPISGHATLYWYQQILGQGPKLLIQFQNNGVVDDSQLPKDRFSAERLKGVDSTLKIQPAKLEDSAVYLCASSFRQTNEKLFFGSGTQLSVL.